Below are 22 T cell receptor beta chains sequenced from a single sample in a study of cytomegalovirus exposure and HLA in healthy donors. This PCR relied on a set of 60 Vbeta primers and 13 Jbeta primers. Data came from immunoSEQ multiplex PCR; TCRdb stores just in-frame clones and leaves some out. The sample contains a few hundred thousand clones, around 83% of which appear only once. Sequenced sample: PBMCs. The receptors shown here come from a woman aged 50 to 60 in good health and CMV-seropositive.

The CDR3 region is CAIRKGLAGETQYF. The CDR3 DNA follows: TGTGCCATCAGAAAGGGACTAGCGGGCGAGACCCAGTACTTC. V usage is TRBV10-3 and J usage is TRBJ2-5; 12 bases map to TRBD2. Germline V gene data show CDR1 as ENHRY and CDR2 as SYGVKD. The V gene end was trimmed by 6 bases and the J gene end by 5 bases; junction bases not matched to a gene: 4. This CDR3 has 14 amino acids.

This clone was detected only once. This chain links TRBV5-4 with TRBJ1-1; TRBD1 matches at 9 bases. V was pared by 2 bases and J by 4 bases, with 9 bases of the junction left unmatched. Germline CDR1 reads SGHNT; CDR2 reads YYREEE (reference sequence). CDR3 length: 16 residues. The CDR3 loop is CASSFGTGRASTEAFF. In DNA form, the CDR3 reads TGTGCCAGCAGCTTCGGGACAGGGAGGGCTTCCACTGAAGCTTTCTTT.

The chain uses TRBV6-1 and TRBJ2-7, with 7 positions matching TRBD1. V lost 3 bases to trimming and J lost 3 bases; unmatched junction nucleotides: 5. CDR1 is MNHNS and CDR2 is SASEGT in the germline V gene. The CDR3 consists of 14 residues. CDR3: CASSELTGSYEQYF. In DNA form, the CDR3 reads TGTGCCAGCAGTGAGTTGACAGGGAGCTACGAGCAGTACTTC.

The chain combines TRBV6-5 with TRBJ2-1; 12 nucleotides align to TRBD2. Trimming cost V 7 bases and J 4 bases; bases outside gene matches: 5. This CDR3 spans 15 amino acids. The germline V gene has CDR1 MNHEY and CDR2 SVGAGI. DNA of the CDR3: TGTGCCAGCAAGCTAGGACTAGCGGGGTACAATGAGCAGTTCTTC. It specifies CASKLGLAGYNEQFF.

The chain uses TRBV19 and TRBJ2-7; tentatively, D is TRBD1 (5 bases). Trimming left V 3 bases short and J 1 base short, with 13 bases between. From germline, CDR1 is LNHDA and CDR2 SQIVND (reference sequence). This CDR3 contains 15 residues. CDR3 amino acids: CASSMTSTDSYEQYF. Here the CDR3 DNA reads TGTGCCAGTAGTATGACATCGACAGATTCCTACGAGCAGTACTTC. The variable domain in full, completed from reference TRBV19 and TRBJ2-7, reads DGGITQSPKYLFRKEGQNVTLSCEQNLNHDAMYWYRQDPGQGLRLIYYSQIVNDFQKGDIAEGYSVSREKKESFPLTVTSAQKNPTAFYLCASSMTSTDSYEQYFGPGTRLTVT.

This chain links TRBV5-6 with TRBJ1-2; D is possibly TRBD1 (5 bases). The V and J ends lost 1 base and 4 bases respectively, with 23 bases between them. In germline, CDR1 is SGHDT, CDR2 YYEEEE. The CDR3 consists of 18 residues. The CDR3 DNA follows: TGTGCCAGCAGCTTGATTATTGCGGGGCTGAGTGAAGGCTATGGCTACACCTTC. Its protein is CASSLIIAGLSEGYGYTF.

This chain uses TRBV7-2 with TRBJ1-6; 9 bases map to TRBD1. The CDR3 consists of 16 residues. Trimming at V came to 1 base and at J to 7 bases, leaving 5 bases not matched to a gene. Germline loops: CDR1 SGHTA, CDR2 FQGNSA. The CDR3 bases are TGTGCCAGCAGCTTAGTTTCACAGGGGGCAAATTCACCCCTCCACTTT. This gives the protein CASSLVSQGANSPLHF.

The V and J genes are TRBV6-5 and TRBJ1-2; D call uncertain. Germline CDR1 reads MNHEY; CDR2 reads SVGAGI. Between the trimmed V and J ends, which lost 6 bases and 5 bases, there was a span of 13 bases. This CDR3 is built from 13 residues. Here the CDR3 DNA reads TGTGCCAGCAGCAGCCGACACTCTTATGGCTACACCTTC. This translates into CASSSRHSYGYTF.

As concerns this clone: Mismatch with germline at one junction end may stem from a read error. The DNA of the CDR3 is TGTGCCAGCAGCTCAGGGACGGGGGGGGCCTCCAACAATGAGCAGTTCTTC. It encodes CASSSGTGGASNNEQFF. The rearrangement joins TRBV7-9 to TRBJ2-1; 8 positions match TRBD2. Germline lookup yields CDR1 SEHNR and CDR2 FQNEAQ (reference sequence). The CDR3 length is 17 residues.

V usage is TRBV5-1 and J usage is TRBJ2-3, with 9 bases identical to TRBD2. This CDR3 contains 15 residues. The germline CDR1 and CDR2 sequences are SGHRS and YFSETQ. V was pared by 4 bases and J by 5 bases, with 8 bases of the junction left unmatched. DNA for the CDR3: TGCGCCAGCAGCCCAACAGCGGGGGGCGGAGATACGCAGTATTTT. Encoded protein: CASSPTAGGGDTQYF.

The genes are TRBV5-1 and TRBJ2-5, with 7 bases fitting TRBD1. The CDR3 extends over 14 amino acids. Germline CDR1 SGHRS, CDR2 YFSETQ. V lost 0 bases, J lost 4 bases, and 3 bases stayed unmatched. This chain's CDR3 is CASSLATGRETQYF. CDR3 DNA sequence: TGCGCCAGCAGCTTGGCGACAGGGAGAGAGACCCAGTACTTC. The whole variable domain, filled in from reference TRBV5-1 and TRBJ2-5, reads KAGVTQTPRYLIKTRGQQVTLSCSPISGHRSVSWYQQTPGQGLQFLFEYFSETQRNKGNFPGRFSGRQFSNSRSEMNVSTLELGDSALYLCASSLATGRETQYFGPGTRLLVL.

The V call is TRBV30, the J call TRBJ1-6; a weak D match, TRBD1 (5 bases). Per germline, CDR1 GTSNPN and CDR2 SVGIG (reference sequence). The V gene lost 3 bases and the J gene lost 8 bases, with 17 bases spanning the gap. This CDR3 region has 15 residues. The CDR3: CAWRLGGFTDSPLHF. CDR3 DNA: TGTGCCTGGAGGCTCGGGGGGTTCACCGATTCACCCCTCCACTTT.

This chain uses TRBV4-3 with TRBJ1-1, with no clear D. The CDR3 is made up of 14 amino acids. Germline V gives CDR1 LGHNA, CDR2 YSLEER. The V and J ends lost 3 bases and 7 bases respectively, with 15 bases between them. CDR3 nucleotide sequence: TGCGCCAGCAGCCACTCCGGGAGGCGTCTTGAAGCTTTCTTT. This sequence encodes CASSHSGRRLEAFF.

V is TRBV6-1 and J is TRBJ1-6; D might be TRBD1 (6 bases). The V and J ends lost 6 bases and 7 bases respectively, with 16 bases between them. Germline lookup yields CDR1 MNHNS and CDR2 SASEGT. CDR3 length: 15 residues. CDR3 nucleotides: TGTGCCAGCAGCCACACGACAGGTAGCAATTCACCCCTCCACTTT. The encoded protein is CASSHTTGSNSPLHF.

This clone was observed a handful of times. The chain is built from TRBV19 and TRBJ2-3; D ambiguous. V was shortened by 6 bases and J by 4 bases, with 8 bases between the two germline ends. Per the germline V gene, CDR1 is LNHDA and CDR2 is SQIVND (reference sequence). The CDR3 loop spans 12 amino acids. The CDR3 DNA reads TGTGCCAGTAGCTTTCGTTCAGATACGCAGTATTTT. Its translation: CASSFRSDTQYF.

This chain links TRBV6-6 with TRBJ2-7; D perhaps matches TRBD2 (5 bases). Germline V gives CDR1 MNHNY, CDR2 SVGAGI (reference sequence). Trimming took off 2 bases at V and 3 bases at J, with 8 bases between the two ends. CDR3 size: 13 residues. CDR3 sequence reads: CASSYLEVYEQYF. The CDR3 coding sequence is TGTGCCAGCAGTTACCTGGAGGTCTACGAGCAGTACTTC.

The chain employs TRBV7-6 and TRBJ1-3; TRBD1 matches 7 bases. CDR3 length: 16 residues. Trimming cost V 4 bases and J 4 bases; bases outside gene matches: 10. The germline gives CDR1 SGHVS, CDR2 FNYEAQ. The CDR3 protein is CASSSLTGANGNTIYF. The CDR3 nucleotides read TGTGCCAGCAGCTCCCTTACAGGGGCTAACGGAAACACCATATATTTT.

V and J are TRBV7-3 and TRBJ2-3; 8 bases match TRBD1. This CDR3 spans 15 amino acids. From germline, CDR1 is SGHTA and CDR2 FQGTGA. V dropped 4 bases and J dropped 5; count of bases not matched to a gene: 8. The chain's CDR3 is CASSSGQGWGDTQYF. CDR3 bases: TGTGCCAGCAGCTCCGGACAGGGCTGGGGAGATACGCAGTATTTT.

The V and J genes are TRBV28 and TRBJ1-5, with D unresolved. The CDR3 has 15 amino acids. Trimming left V 3 bases short and J 2 bases short, with 11 bases between. Germline V lookup: CDR1 MDHEN, CDR2 SYDVKM. The CDR3 reads CASSFLLGGNQPQHF. The CDR3 bases are TGTGCCAGCAGTTTTTTATTGGGAGGCAATCAGCCCCAGCATTTT.

The V gene is TRBV29-1, the J gene TRBJ1-4; 9 nucleotides line up with TRBD1. CDR3 length equals 13 residues. CDR1 SQVTM and CDR2 ANQGSEA come from the germline V gene. Trimming cost V 7 bases and J 8 bases; bases outside gene matches: 8. CDR3 DNA: TGCAGCGCCGCGGGACAGGGTCGAGAAAAACTGTTTTTT. Translating it yields CSAAGQGREKLFF.

V is TRBV2 and J is TRBJ1-5; the D gene is possibly TRBD1 (6 bases). Looked up from germline, CDR1 is SNHLY and CDR2 is FYNNEI. The V and J ends lost 1 base and 2 bases respectively, with 9 bases between them. The CDR3 extends over 15 amino acids. Here the CDR3 reads CASSEEEGGNQPQHF. CDR3 DNA sequence: TGTGCCAGCAGTGAAGAAGAGGGGGGCAATCAGCCCCAGCATTTT.

V usage is TRBV7-3 and J usage is TRBJ1-6; perhaps TRBD1 as D (5 bases). Germline assignment: CDR1 SGHTA and CDR2 FQGTGA. The CDR3 length is 16 residues. V lost 5 bases to trimming and J lost 5 bases, with 16 bases between them. CDR3 protein: CASSLDRRKHNSPLHF. In DNA, the CDR3 is TGTGCCAGCAGCCTCGACAGAAGAAAACATAATTCACCCCTCCACTTT.